Listed here are 32 T cell receptor beta chains from one sample, sequenced in a study of T cell responses to AZD1222 COVID-19 vaccine. Profiling relied on immunoSEQ multiplex PCR, and the TCRdb table lists in-frame clones only, not all of them. The table includes about 150,000 clones, about nine tenths detected once. Sequencing was performed on peripheral blood, taken 28 days after the second AZD1222 dose. The source of these receptors is an adult who received the AZD1222 COVID-19 vaccine.

The chain joins TRBV7-2 to TRBJ2-2, with D perhaps TRBD1 (5 bases). Germline CDR1 SGHTA, CDR2 FQGNSA. The CDR3 extends over 15 amino acids. Trimming shortened V by 2 bases and J by 4 bases, and 11 bases separated the two germline ends. For the CDR3, the DNA is TGTGCCAGCAGCTTACAAGGACAACTCACCGGGGAGCTGTTTTTT. Its protein is CASSLQGQLTGELFF.

The chain recombines TRBV11-2 with TRBJ2-1; 11 nucleotides match TRBD2. Trimming at V came to 5 bases and at J to 4 bases, leaving 4 bases not matched to a gene. Germline lookup yields CDR1 SGHAT and CDR2 FQNNGV. The CDR3 loop spans 15 amino acids. Written as DNA, the CDR3 is TGTGCCAGCAGCCAGGGACTAGCGGCTTACAATGAGCAGTTCTTC. Encoded protein: CASSQGLAAYNEQFF. Variable domain in full (rest from reference TRBV11-2 and TRBJ2-1): EAGVAQSPRYKIIEKRQSVAFWCNPISGHATLYWYQQILGQGPKLLIQFQNNGVVDDSQLPKDRFSAERLKGVDSTLKIQPAKLEDSAVYLCASSQGLAAYNEQFFGPGTRLTVL.

The J gene is TRBJ1-6, the V gene TRBV19, with 8 positions matching TRBD1. Germline trimming cut 3 bases from V and 3 bases from J; bases unmatched to any gene: 13. The CDR3 sequence is 19 residues long. CDR1 and CDR2 (germline): LNHDA, SQIVND (reference sequence). This chain's CDR3 is CASSIPGGQLKIYNSPLHF. The CDR3 DNA follows: TGTGCCAGTAGTATTCCAGGGGGCCAACTAAAAATCTATAATTCACCCCTCCACTTT.

The chain links TRBV29-1 to TRBJ2-2, with 14 bases fitting TRBD2. CDR3 length: 18 amino acids. Losses at the gene ends were 7 bases for V and 5 bases for J; bases not matched to a gene: 15. Looked up from germline, CDR1 is SQVTM and CDR2 is ANQGSEA. The CDR3 spells CSAPPGLAGVGWTGELFF. The CDR3 nucleotides read TGCAGCGCCCCCCCGGGACTAGCGGGAGTGGGGTGGACCGGGGAGCTGTTTTTT.

The rearrangement links TRBV19 to TRBJ2-7; 8 nucleotides agree with TRBD1. Germline V gene lookup returns CDR1 LNHDA and CDR2 SQIVND (reference sequence). CDR3 size: 13 residues. The junction had 8 bases not matched to a gene; V was cut back by 6 bases and J by 7 bases. The CDR3 bases are TGTGCCAGTAGCGGACAGGGTCGGCGGGAGCAGTACTTC. It yields the protein CASSGQGRREQYF.

The chain has TRBV10-3 and TRBJ2-3, with D possibly called TRBD1 or TRBD2 (5 bases each). From germline, CDR1 is ENHRY and CDR2 SYGVKD. The V end lost 3 bases, the J end lost 0 bases, and 16 bases lay between the germline ends. The CDR3 is 17 residues long. CDR3 sequence: CAISDFGAGPSTDTQYF. CDR3 in DNA: TGTGCCATCAGTGATTTCGGGGCAGGTCCTAGCACAGATACGCAGTATTTT.

This clone appeared many times. This rearrangement joins TRBV28 to TRBJ1-2; TRBD1 might be the D (6 bases). Germline V gene lookup returns CDR1 MDHEN and CDR2 SYDVKM. The CDR3 contains 14 residues. Deletions cut 6 bases from V and 6 bases from J, with 17 bases between. The CDR3 bases are TGTGCCAGCAGCCCCACAGGGTGGGGCGATGGCTACACCTTC. This gives the protein CASSPTGWGDGYTF.

The chain combines TRBV30 with TRBJ2-6; D might be TRBD1 or TRBD2, each matching 5 bases. V shed 0 bases and J shed 3 bases, with 12 bases lying between them. The CDR3 runs to 16 residues. The germline CDR1 and CDR2 sequences are GTSNPN and SVGIG (reference sequence). This CDR3 is CAWSVEGTGGANVLTF. CDR3 bases: TGTGCCTGGAGTGTTGAAGGGACGGGTGGGGCCAACGTCCTGACTTTC. Drawing the rest from reference TRBV30 and TRBJ2-6, the complete variable domain is SQTIHQWPATLVQPVGSPLSLECTVEGTSNPNLYWYRQAAGRGLQLLFYSVGIGQISSEVPQNLSASRPQDRQFILSSKKLLLSDSGFYLCAWSVEGTGGANVLTFGAGSRLTVL.

V gene TRBV28 combines with J gene TRBJ2-7; 8 nucleotides align to TRBD1. V trimming: 5 bases; J trimming: 3 bases; junction bases outside the gene matches: 6. The CDR3 consists of 14 residues. Germline assignment: CDR1 MDHEN and CDR2 SYDVKM. The CDR3 nucleotides are TGTGCCAGCAGTCACAGGACAGGGAACTACGAGCAGTACTTC. Its protein product is CASSHRTGNYEQYF.

This chain joins TRBV5-1 and TRBJ2-1; D is unresolved. CDR1 is SGHRS and CDR2 is YFSETQ in the germline V gene. The V gene lost 2 bases and the J gene lost 0 bases, with 9 bases spanning the gap. The CDR3 extends over 15 amino acids. The CDR3 loop is CASSLGQSSYNEQFF. CDR3 nucleotides: TGCGCCAGCAGCTTAGGGCAGAGCTCCTACAATGAGCAGTTCTTC.

J is TRBJ2-3 and V is TRBV7-8; D is undetermined. There are 16 residues in the CDR3. CDR1 and CDR2 from the germline V gene are SGHVS and FQNEAQ. The ends were cut back, 5 bases at V and 3 bases at J, with 18 bases in the middle. CDR3: CASSTLGSTLTDTQYF. The CDR3 nucleotides are TGTGCCAGCAGCACTCTGGGGTCAACTCTGACAGATACGCAGTATTTT.

The chain couples TRBV11-2 to TRBJ1-4, with a possible D match to TRBD1 (5 bases). CDR1 is SGHAT, CDR2 FQNNGV, per germline. V was cut by 4 bases and J by 4 bases, with 10 bases left in between. The CDR3 is made up of 14 amino acids. In DNA form, the CDR3 reads TGTGCCAGCAGCTCGACAGTTTTTAATGAAAAACTGTTTTTT. This gives the protein CASSSTVFNEKLFF.

The chain couples TRBV18 to TRBJ1-5; D uncertain. Trimming took off 3 bases at V and 10 bases at J, with 10 bases between the two ends. The CDR3 is 12 residues long. Germline V lookup: CDR1 KGHSH, CDR2 LQKENI. CDR3 nucleotide sequence: TGTGCCAGCTCACCGGAGGGAGGCCCCCAGCATTTT. Amino acids: CASSPEGGPQHF.

The J gene is TRBJ1-1, the V gene TRBV6-2 or TRBV6-3, with 7 bases lining up with TRBD1. Looked up from germline, CDR1 is MNHEY and CDR2 is SVGEGT. Unmatched junction bases numbered 10, after V lost 5 bases and J lost 4 bases. CDR3 size: 15 residues. The CDR3 nucleotides are TGTGCCAGCAGTGACGGACAGGCCCTGGCCACTGAAGCTTTCTTT. Translated, it gives CASSDGQALATEAFF.

The chain recombines TRBV7-3 with TRBJ2-3, with 15 nucleotides matching TRBD2. V shed 5 bases and J 14 bases; nucleotides not matched to a gene: 11. The CDR3 length is 15 residues. The germline V gene encodes CDR1 SGHTA and CDR2 FQGTGA. CDR3 amino acids: CASSQTGTSGRPLYF. For the CDR3, the DNA is TGTGCCAGCAGCCAAACCGGGACTAGCGGGAGGCCGCTGTATTTT. The full variable domain, its missing parts supplied by reference TRBV7-3 and TRBJ2-3, is GAGVSQTPSNKVTEKGKYVELRCDPISGHTALYWYRQSLGQGPEFLIYFQGTGAADDSGLPNDRFFAVRPEGSVSTLKIQRTERGDSAVYLCASSQTGTSGRPLYFGPGTRLTVL.

V is TRBV6-2 or TRBV6-3 and J is TRBJ2-7, with D perhaps TRBD1 (5 bases). Trimming left V 4 bases short and J 4 bases short, with 11 bases between. This CDR3 contains 13 residues. Germline CDR1 reads MNHEY; CDR2 reads SVGEGT. For the CDR3, the DNA is TGTGCCAGCAGTTTTGGGGCCTTTTACGAGCAGTACTTC. The encoded protein is CASSFGAFYEQYF.

The chain couples TRBV6-1 to TRBJ2-7; 16 nucleotides agree with TRBD2. Losses at the gene ends were 4 bases for V and 0 bases for J; bases not matched to a gene: 12. The V gene's germline CDR1 is MNHNS and CDR2 SASEGT. The CDR3 covers 20 residues. CDR3 bases: TGTGCCAGCAGTGGAGCCGGGACTAGCGGGAGGGCCCCTAGCTCCTACGAGCAGTACTTC. This gives the protein CASSGAGTSGRAPSSYEQYF.

The genes are TRBV28 and TRBJ1-4; 7 bases line up with TRBD1. V was clipped by 6 bases and J by 3 bases; unmatched bases: 10. The CDR3 length is 16 residues. CDR1 MDHEN and CDR2 SYDVKM come from the germline V gene. The CDR3 DNA sequence: TGTGCCAGCAGCTCCCGGACAGGCCCACCTAATGAAAAACTGTTTTTT. Amino acids: CASSSRTGPPNEKLFF. Drawing the rest from reference TRBV28 and TRBJ1-4, the complete variable domain is DVKVTQSSRYLVKRTGEKVFLECVQDMDHENMFWYRQDPGLGLRLIYFSYDVKMKEKGDIPEGYSVSREKKERFSLILESASTNQTSMYLCASSSRTGPPNEKLFFGSGTQLSVL.

Concerning this clone itself: The same CDR3 can be traced to other DNA sequences in this sample. This sequence joins TRBV3-1 (or the pseudogene TRBV3-2) and TRBJ2-1; unclear D gene. This CDR3 contains 12 residues. Germline V CDR1 and CDR2: LGHDT, YNNKEL (reference sequence). V shed 5 bases and J shed 4 bases, with 6 bases lying between them. The CDR3 sequence: CASSFSYNEQFF. CDR3 nucleotides: TGTGCCAGCAGCTTTTCATACAATGAGCAGTTCTTC.

The CDR3 region has the DNA TGTGCCAGCAGCTTAGGCGTAAGCGAGCAGTACTTC. Translating it yields CASSLGVSEQYF. The rearrangement uses TRBV7-2 and TRBJ2-7; D ambiguous. Germline V lookup: CDR1 SGHTA, CDR2 FQGNSA. V was cut by 1 base and J by 6 bases, with 7 bases left in between. The length of the CDR3 is 12 residues.

The chain is built from TRBV7-9 and TRBJ1-2, with 8 bases matching TRBD1. Germline loops: CDR1 SEHNR, CDR2 FQNEAQ (reference sequence). Trimming took 4 bases from V and 1 from J; bases not matched to a gene: 2. The CDR3 contains 14 residues. The DNA of the CDR3 is TGTGCCAGCAGCTGGGGACAGGTTAACTATGGCTACACCTTC. Translated, it gives CASSWGQVNYGYTF.

V gene TRBV25-1 combines with J gene TRBJ1-4; D is uncertain. Germline CDR1 and CDR2: MGHDK and SYGVNS. V was pared by 1 base and J by 0 bases, with 9 bases between. This CDR3 spans 16 amino acids. CDR3 residues: CASSESGFATNEKLFF. CDR3 in DNA: TGTGCCAGCAGTGAATCCGGGTTTGCAACTAATGAAAAACTGTTTTTT.

The rearrangement links TRBV15 to TRBJ2-3; tentatively, D is TRBD1 or TRBD2 (5 bases each). CDR1 and CDR2 from the germline V gene are LNHNV and YYDKDF (reference sequence). CDR3 length: 15 residues. The germline V and J ends were trimmed by 6 bases and 6 bases, with 19 bases remaining between them. The CDR3 protein is CATRTGTQAADTQYF. The CDR3 bases are TGTGCCACCAGGACCGGGACCCAAGCGGCGGATACGCAGTATTTT.

In this sample, this clone turned up once. The chain recombines TRBV2 with TRBJ2-5; 10 bases line up with TRBD2. This CDR3 is built from 13 residues. Losses at the gene ends were 7 bases for V and 2 bases for J; bases not matched to a gene: 1. CDR1 and CDR2 from the germline V gene are SNHLY and FYNNEI. CDR3 bases: TGTGCCAGCAAACTAGCGGGACAAGAGACCCAGTACTTC. This gives the protein CASKLAGQETQYF.

This rearrangement joins TRBV12-5 to TRBJ1-1; 8 nucleotides agree with TRBD1. Per germline, CDR1 LGHNT and CDR2 FRNRAP. The CDR3 is made up of 13 amino acids. V lost 5 bases and J lost 4; bases outside the gene matches: 3. In DNA, the CDR3 is TGTGCTAGTGGTAACGACAGGGGCACTGAAGCTTTCTTT. It specifies CASGNDRGTEAFF.

This sequence joins TRBV15 and TRBJ1-6; D remains unclear. There are 14 residues in the CDR3. V gave up 1 base and J gave up 7 bases, with 8 bases separating them. Germline CDR1 is LNHNV and CDR2 is YYDKDF (reference sequence). The CDR3 DNA reads TGTGCCACCAGCAGAGCGGACGTAAATTCACCCCTCCACTTT. Translated, it gives CATSRADVNSPLHF.

The chain has TRBV29-1 and TRBJ2-1; 11 nucleotides match TRBD2. The CDR3 length is 16 residues. Per germline, CDR1 SQVTM and CDR2 ANQGSEA. Trimming removed 5 bases from V and 0 bases from J; junction bases left unmatched: 6. CDR3 nucleotides: TGCAGCGTTCCACCAACTAGCGGGAGCTCCTACAATGAGCAGTTCTTC. Amino acids: CSVPPTSGSSYNEQFF.

The chain joins TRBV3-1 (or the pseudogene TRBV3-2) to TRBJ2-3; TRBD2 matches 13 bases. J was trimmed by 5 bases and V by 0 bases; bases with no gene match: 11. CDR3 length: 19 amino acids. From germline, CDR1 is LGHDT and CDR2 YNNKEL (reference sequence). Written as DNA, the CDR3 is TGTGCCAGCAGCCAAGAGATGCCCGGGACTAGCGGGACGGAAGATACGCAGTATTTT. Translating it yields CASSQEMPGTSGTEDTQYF.

This sequence joins TRBV3-1 (or the pseudogene TRBV3-2) and TRBJ1-1; 7 positions agree with TRBD1. The V gene's germline CDR1 is LGHDT and CDR2 YNNKEL (reference sequence). This CDR3 is built from 15 residues. V dropped 3 bases and J dropped 10; count of bases not matched to a gene: 14. The CDR3 spells CASSQTGNTLKGAFF. As DNA, the CDR3 is TGTGCCAGCAGCCAGACAGGGAATACACTGAAAGGAGCTTTCTTT.

CDR3 protein: CASSLLGRDSYEQYF. CDR3 nucleotide sequence: TGTGCCAGCAGCTTACTTGGGCGGGACTCCTACGAGCAGTACTTC. V gene TRBV7-2 combines with J gene TRBJ2-7; tentative D call: TRBD2 (6 bases). Germline values: CDR1 SGHTA, CDR2 FQGNSA. This CDR3 contains 15 residues. V was cut by 2 bases and J by 0 bases, with 11 bases left in between. The whole variable domain, remainder taken from reference TRBV7-2 and TRBJ2-7, is GAGVSQSPSNKVTEKGKDVELRCDPISGHTALYWYRQSLGQGLEFLIYFQGNSAPDKSGLPSDRFSAERTGGSVSTLTIQRTQQEDSAVYLCASSLLGRDSYEQYFGPGTRLTVT.

The chain uses TRBV6-1 and TRBJ1-5, with D perhaps TRBD1 (5 bases). Trimming removed 2 bases at V and 9 bases at J, with 11 bases between. The CDR3 runs to 13 residues. Looked up from germline, CDR1 is MNHNS and CDR2 is SASEGT. CDR3 sequence (DNA): TGTGCCAGCAGTGAAAGGGTGGGGCGGCCCCAGCATTTT. Its protein is CASSERVGRPQHF.

The chain recombines TRBV2 with TRBJ2-5, with a tentative D call TRBD2 (5 bases). Trimming took off 7 bases at V and 7 bases at J, with 16 bases between the two ends. Germline V gene data show CDR1 as SNHLY and CDR2 as FYNNEI. This CDR3 spans 13 amino acids. CDR3 nucleotide sequence: TGTGCCAGCACTACGGATGGCGGAGGGACCCAGTACTTC. Translated: CASTTDGGGTQYF.